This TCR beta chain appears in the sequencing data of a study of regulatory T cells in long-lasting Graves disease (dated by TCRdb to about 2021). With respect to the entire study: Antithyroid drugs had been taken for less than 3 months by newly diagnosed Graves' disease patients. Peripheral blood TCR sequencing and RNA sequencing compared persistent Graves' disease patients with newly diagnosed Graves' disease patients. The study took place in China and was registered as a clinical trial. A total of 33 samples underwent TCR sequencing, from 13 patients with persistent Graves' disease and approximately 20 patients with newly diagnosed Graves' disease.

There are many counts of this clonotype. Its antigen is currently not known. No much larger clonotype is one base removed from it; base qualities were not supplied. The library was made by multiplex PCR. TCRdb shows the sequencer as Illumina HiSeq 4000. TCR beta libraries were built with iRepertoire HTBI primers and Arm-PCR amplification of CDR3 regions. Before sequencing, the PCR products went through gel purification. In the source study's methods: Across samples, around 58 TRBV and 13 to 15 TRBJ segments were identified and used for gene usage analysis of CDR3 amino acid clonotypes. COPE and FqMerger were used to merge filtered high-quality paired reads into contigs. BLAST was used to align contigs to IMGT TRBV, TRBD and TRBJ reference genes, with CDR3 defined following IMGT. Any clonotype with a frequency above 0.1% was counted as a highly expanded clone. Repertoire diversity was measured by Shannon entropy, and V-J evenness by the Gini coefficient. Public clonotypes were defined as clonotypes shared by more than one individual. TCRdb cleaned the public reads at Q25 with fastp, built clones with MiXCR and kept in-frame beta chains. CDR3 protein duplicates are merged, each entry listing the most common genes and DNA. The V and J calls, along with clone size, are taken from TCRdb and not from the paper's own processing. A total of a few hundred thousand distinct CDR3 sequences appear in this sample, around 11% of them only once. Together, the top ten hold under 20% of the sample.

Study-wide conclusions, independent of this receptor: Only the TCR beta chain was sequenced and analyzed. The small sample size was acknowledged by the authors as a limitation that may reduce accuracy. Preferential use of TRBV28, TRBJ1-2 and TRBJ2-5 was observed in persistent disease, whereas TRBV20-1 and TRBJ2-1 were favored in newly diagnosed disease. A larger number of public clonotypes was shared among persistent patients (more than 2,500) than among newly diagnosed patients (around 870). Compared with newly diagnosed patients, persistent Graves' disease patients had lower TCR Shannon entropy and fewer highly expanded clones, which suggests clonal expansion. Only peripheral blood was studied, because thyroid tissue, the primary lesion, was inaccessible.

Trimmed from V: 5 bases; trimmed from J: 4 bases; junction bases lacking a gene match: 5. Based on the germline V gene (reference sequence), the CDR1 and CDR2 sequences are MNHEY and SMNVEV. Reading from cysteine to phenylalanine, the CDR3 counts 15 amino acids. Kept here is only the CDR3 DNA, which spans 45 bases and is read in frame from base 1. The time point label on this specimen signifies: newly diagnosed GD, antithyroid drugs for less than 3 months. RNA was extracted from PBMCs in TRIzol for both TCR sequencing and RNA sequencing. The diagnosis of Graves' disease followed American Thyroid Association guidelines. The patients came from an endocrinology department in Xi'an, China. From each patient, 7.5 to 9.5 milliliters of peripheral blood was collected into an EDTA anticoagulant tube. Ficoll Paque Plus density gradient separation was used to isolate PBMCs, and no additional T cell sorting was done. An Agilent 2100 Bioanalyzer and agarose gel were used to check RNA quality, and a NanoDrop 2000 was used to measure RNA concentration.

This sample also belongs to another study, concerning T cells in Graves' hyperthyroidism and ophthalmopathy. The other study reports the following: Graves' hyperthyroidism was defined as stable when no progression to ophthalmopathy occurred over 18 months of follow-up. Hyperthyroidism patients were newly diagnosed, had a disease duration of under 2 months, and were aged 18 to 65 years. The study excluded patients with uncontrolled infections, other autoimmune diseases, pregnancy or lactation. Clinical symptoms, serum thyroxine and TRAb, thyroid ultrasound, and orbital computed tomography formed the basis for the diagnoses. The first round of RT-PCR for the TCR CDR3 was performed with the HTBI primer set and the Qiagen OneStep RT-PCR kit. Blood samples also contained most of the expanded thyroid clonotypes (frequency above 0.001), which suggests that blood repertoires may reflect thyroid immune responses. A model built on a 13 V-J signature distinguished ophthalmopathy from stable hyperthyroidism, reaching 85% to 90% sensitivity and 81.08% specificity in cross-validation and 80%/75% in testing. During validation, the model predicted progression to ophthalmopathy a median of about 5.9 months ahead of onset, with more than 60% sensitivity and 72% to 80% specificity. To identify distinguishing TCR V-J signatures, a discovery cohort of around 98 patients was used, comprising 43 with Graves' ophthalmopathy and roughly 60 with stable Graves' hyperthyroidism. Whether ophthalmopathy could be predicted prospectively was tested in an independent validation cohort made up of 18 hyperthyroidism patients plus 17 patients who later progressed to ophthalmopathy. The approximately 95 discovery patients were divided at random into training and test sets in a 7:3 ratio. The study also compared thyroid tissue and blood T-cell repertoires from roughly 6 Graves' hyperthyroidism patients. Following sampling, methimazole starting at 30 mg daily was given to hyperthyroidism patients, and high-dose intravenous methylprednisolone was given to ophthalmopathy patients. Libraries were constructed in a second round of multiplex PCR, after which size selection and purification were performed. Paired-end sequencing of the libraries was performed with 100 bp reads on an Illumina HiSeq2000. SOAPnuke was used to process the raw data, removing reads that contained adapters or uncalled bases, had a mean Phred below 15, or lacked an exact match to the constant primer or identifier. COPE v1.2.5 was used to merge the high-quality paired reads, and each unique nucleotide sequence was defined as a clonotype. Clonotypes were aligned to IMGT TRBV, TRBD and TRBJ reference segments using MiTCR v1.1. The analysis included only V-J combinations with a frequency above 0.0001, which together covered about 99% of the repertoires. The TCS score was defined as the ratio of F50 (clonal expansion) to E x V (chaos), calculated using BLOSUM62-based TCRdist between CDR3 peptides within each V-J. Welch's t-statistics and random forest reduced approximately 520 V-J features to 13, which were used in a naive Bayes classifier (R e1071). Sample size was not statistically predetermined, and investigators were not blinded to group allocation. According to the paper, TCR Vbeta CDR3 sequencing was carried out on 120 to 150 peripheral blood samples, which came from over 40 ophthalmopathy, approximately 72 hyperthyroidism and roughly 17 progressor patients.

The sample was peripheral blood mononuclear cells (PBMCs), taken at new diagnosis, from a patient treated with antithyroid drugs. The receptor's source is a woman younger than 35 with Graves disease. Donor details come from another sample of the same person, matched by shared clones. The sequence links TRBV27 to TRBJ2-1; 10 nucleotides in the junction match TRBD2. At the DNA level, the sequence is TGTGCCAGCAGTGCCCGGACTAGCGGATACAATGAGCAGTTCTTC. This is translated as CASSARTSGYNEQFF.